One and the same sample provided the 13 T cell receptor beta chains below, sequenced in a study of tumor-infiltrating lymphocytes in oesophageal squamous cell carcinoma. One entry per CDR3 protein results from TCRdb running MiXCR on the PCR reads. This table has approximately 13,000 distinct CDR3 sequences, around 50% appearing once. The sequenced material came from esophageal tumor tissue. The receptors here all came from a female donor with esophageal squamous cell carcinoma.

The CDR3 nucleotides read TGTGCCAGCGCCGGCCAGGGGGATGGCACTGAAGCTTTCTTT. Its translation: CASAGQGDGTEAFF. The genes are TRBV7-2 and TRBJ1-1; 7 bases map to TRBD1. The ends lost 8 bases at V and 4 bases at J; junction bases unmatched: 10. CDR1 is SGHTA and CDR2 is FQGNSA in the germline V gene. The CDR3 is 14 amino acids.

The V call is TRBV7-8, the J call TRBJ2-7; 8 nucleotides line up with TRBD1. The germline CDR1 and CDR2 sequences are SGHVS and FQNEAQ. V gave up 1 base and J gave up 7 bases; unmatched junction bases: 9. The CDR3 has 15 residues. CDR3 protein: CASSLGQGAYNEQYF. The CDR3 DNA reads as TGTGCCAGCAGCTTAGGGCAGGGGGCCTACAATGAGCAGTACTTC.

This chain joins TRBV28 and TRBJ2-1; 7 bases are a match to TRBD1. The J call is in doubt because the DNA end fits TRBJ2-7 better. The CDR3 runs 14 residues. Germline values: CDR1 MDHEN, CDR2 SYDVKM. In DNA form, the CDR3 reads TGTGCCAGCAGTTTCCTCGGGACAGCTTACGAGCAGTACTTC. This translates into CASSFLGTAYEQYF.

This clonotype is medium-sized by share. This may be a read error: a much more frequent sequence differs by one nucleotide. This chain uses TRBV4-3 with TRBJ2-5, with 8 bases lining up with TRBD1. V dropped 1 base and J dropped 11; count of bases not matched to a gene: 9. Per germline, CDR1 LGHNA and CDR2 YSLEER. CDR3 length: 14 residues. The CDR3 DNA reads as TGCGCCAGCAGCCAAGGGACAGGGTACAATGAGCAGTACTTC. This encodes CASSQGTGYNEQYF.

This chain joins TRBV7-2 and TRBJ1-2; D unresolved. V gave up 5 bases and J gave up 4 bases, with 11 bases separating them. This CDR3 comprises 13 residues. CDR1 and CDR2 (germline): SGHTA, FQGNSA. CDR3: CASSPHMGYGYTF. CDR3 nucleotides: TGTGCCAGCAGCCCCCACATGGGCTATGGCTACACCTTC.

This clonotype was observed a single time. Since no conserved phenylalanine or tryptophan closes the CDR3, a read error is the likely cause. No DNA is shown, since the ends of the CDR3 on it are uncertain; the CDR3 is the one TCRdb lists. CDR3 amino acids: CASTPGQGLNEQFFGP. This chain uses TRBV6-1 with TRBJ2-3; the table's D gene call, TRBD1, was not cross checked with the DNA. CDR1 is MNHNS, CDR2 SASEGT, per germline. The CDR3 sequence runs 16 residues, both termini included.

This clonotype appeared many times. The chain links TRBV7-2 to TRBJ1-2; D gene uncertain. The CDR3 spans 14 residues. The germline V and J ends were trimmed by 4 bases and 4 bases, with 13 bases remaining between them. The germline V gene encodes CDR1 SGHTA and CDR2 FQGNSA. CDR3 nucleotide sequence: TGTGCCAGCAGCTATCCAGGCCGGTCCTATGGCTACACCTTC. This codes for CASSYPGRSYGYTF.

The chain is built from TRBV7-2 and TRBJ2-5; D is unclear. Trimming removed 6 bases from V and 11 bases from J, with 25 bases in between. Germline values: CDR1 SGHTA, CDR2 FQGNSA. The CDR3 spans 15 residues. CDR3 sequence (DNA): TGTGCCAGCAGTCTTAGTGATGGTTCTTACAATGAGCAGTACTTC. This encodes CASSLSDGSYNEQYF.

This clonotype was seen a single time. The chain couples TRBV7-6 to TRBJ2-7; the D is unclear. Germline CDR1 is SGHVS and CDR2 is FNYEAQ. This CDR3 contains 13 residues. Between the trimmed V and J ends, which lost 6 bases and 2 bases, there was a span of 11 bases. CDR3 in DNA: TGTGCCAGCAGTCCGGACGTTACCTACGAGCAGTACTTC. Protein sequence: CASSPDVTYEQYF.

The V gene is TRBV11-2, the J gene TRBJ2-1; D is unresolved. Trimming left V 1 base short and J 9 bases short, with 19 bases between. The germline gives CDR1 SGHAT, CDR2 FQNNGV. The CDR3 spans 16 residues. This chain's CDR3 is CASSLGAGTFSGEQFF. The CDR3 bases are TGTGCCAGCAGCTTAGGGGCAGGAACCTTTTCAGGTGAGCAGTTCTTC. Based on the CDR3 plus reference TRBV11-2 and TRBJ2-1, the full variable domain is EAGVAQSPRYKIIEKRQSVAFWCNPISGHATLYWYQQILGQGPKLLIQFQNNGVVDDSQLPKDRFSAERLKGVDSTLKIQPAKLEDSAVYLCASSLGAGTFSGEQFFGPGTRLTVL.

The table lists this clonotype with a few counts. The chain couples TRBV12-3 or TRBV12-4 to TRBJ2-5; D is undetermined. V lost 6 bases, J lost 11 bases, and 16 bases lay in between. The CDR3 loop spans 12 amino acids. Here the CDR3 reads CASSPSPRWQYF. The CDR3, as DNA: TGTGCCAGCAGCCCTTCTCCACGATGGCAGTACTTC.

V gene TRBV11-3 combines with J gene TRBJ2-1; either TRBD1 or TRBD2 may supply D (5 bases each). The DNA end is more similar to TRBJ2-7, so the J call may be wrong. CDR1 and CDR2 from the germline V gene are SGHNT and YENEEA. The length of the CDR3 is 16 residues. The CDR3 DNA follows: TGTGCCAGCAGCCCGGGGCGCAAATCTTCCTCCTACGAGCAGTACTTC. Translation: CASSPGRKSSSYEQYF.

This clonotype has a single count. This chain links TRBV11-2 with TRBJ2-3; 9 nucleotides match TRBD2. J was trimmed by 3 bases and V by 1 base; bases with no gene match: 2. The V gene's germline CDR1 is SGHAT and CDR2 FQNNGV. This CDR3 has 15 residues. The CDR3 sequence: CASSLGTSETDTQYF. The CDR3 coding sequence is TGTGCCAGCAGCTTAGGGACTAGCGAGACAGATACGCAGTATTTT.